Reported below is one TCR beta chain. This sample stems from a study of blood T cell repertoires in COVID-19. At the level of the study: Samples of COVID-19 (acute and convalescent) were obtained from the United States, Italy and Spain. PBMCs, B-cell-depleted T cells, or T cells provided the cDNA or gDNA that made up the material.

Per the original data handling: The authors estimated nucleated cell counts from reference gene primer amplification. Clones were sequenced by immunoSEQ multiplex PCR, and TCRdb holds only the in-frame ones, with some missing. V, J and clone size are taken as reported in that table, and D and trimming were inferred from the DNA itself. Seen here are a few hundred thousand clones, 80% to 90% observed once, and the top ten hold about 2%. Specimen: peripheral blood. The source of this sequence is a woman aged 45 to 65 with acute or convalescent COVID-19.

The CDR3: CASSASGVKDTQYF. The CDR3 coding sequence is TGTGCCAGCAGCGCATCAGGGGTGAAAGATACGCAGTATTTT. The gene calls are TRBV9 and TRBJ2-3; tentative D call: TRBD1 (6 bases). Trimming left V 3 bases short and J 5 bases short, with 13 bases between. CDR1 and CDR2 (germline): SGDLS, YYNGEE. The CDR3 loop spans 14 amino acids.